This T cell receptor beta chain was recovered during a study of T-cell memory formation after mild COVID-19. Across the whole study: TCR clusters were mostly donor specific.

This CDR3 spans 15 amino acids. Trimming left V 3 bases short and J 4 bases short, with 14 bases between. The germline gives CDR1 SGHTA, CDR2 FQGNSA. With respect to this clonotype: Its target is unknown.

Study-level points and caveats: Whereas later expanders leaned CD4+, clones contracting day 15 to 85 showed a balanced CD4/CD8 makeup. That cross-reactive memory joined was suggested by some responding clones appearing in pre-infection memory.

Each CDR3 protein is one row after TCRdb ran MiXCR on the 5' RACE reads. The top ten clones hold about 8.1% of a sample with over 500,000 distinct CDR3 sequences, roughly 17% of them seen once. This clonotype was sampled from an adult woman who had mild COVID-19 (a few samples of this study predate the infection). Cell type and time point are not known. The chain joins TRBV7-2 to TRBJ2-3, with D possibly being TRBD2 (6 bases). The sequenced material came from PBMCs or a T cell subset sorted from them (not recorded which). The CDR3 sequence: CASSFLAGSADTQYF. For the CDR3, the DNA is TGTGCCAGCAGCTTTCTGGCGGGGAGCGCAGATACGCAGTATTTT.